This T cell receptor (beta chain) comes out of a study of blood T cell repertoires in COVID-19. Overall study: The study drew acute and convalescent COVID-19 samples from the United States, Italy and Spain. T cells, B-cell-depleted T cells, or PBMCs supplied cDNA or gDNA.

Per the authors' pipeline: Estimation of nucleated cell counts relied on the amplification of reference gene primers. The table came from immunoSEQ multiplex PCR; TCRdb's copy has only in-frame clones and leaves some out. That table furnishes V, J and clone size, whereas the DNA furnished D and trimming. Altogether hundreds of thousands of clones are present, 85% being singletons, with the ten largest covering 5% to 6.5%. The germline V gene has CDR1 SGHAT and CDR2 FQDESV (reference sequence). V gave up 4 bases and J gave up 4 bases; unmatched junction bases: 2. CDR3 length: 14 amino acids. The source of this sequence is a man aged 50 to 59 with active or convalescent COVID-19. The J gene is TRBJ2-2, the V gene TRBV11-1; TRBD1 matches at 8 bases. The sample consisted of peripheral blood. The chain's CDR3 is CASSSDRGTGELFF. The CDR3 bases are TGTGCCAGCAGCTCAGACAGGGGCACCGGGGAGCTGTTTTTT.